The rows below give T cell receptor beta chains drawn from one sample of a study of T cell changes during pregnancy in multiple sclerosis. Only in-frame clones appear in the TCRdb table, and some are missing; sequencing was by immunoSEQ multiplex PCR. The repertoire holds about 75,000 clones, roughly 94% seen once, with roughly 0.14% in the top ten. Sequencing was performed on CD4+ T cells from peripheral blood mononuclear cells, taken after pregnancy. The receptors stem from a female donor with multiple sclerosis, enrolled in a pregnancy study. The CDR3 runs from the conserved cysteine through the conserved F or W. The order of the fields is V gene, J gene, D gene, clone size, CDR3 protein, CDR3 DNA. A D gene is named only where the DNA matches it firmly. Some rows have no size entry. The others give once, few or many, or a class for an expanded clone.

TRBV5-1	TRBJ2-3	TRBD2	NA	CASSLTSGKSDTQYF	TGCGCCAGCAGCCTAACTAGCGGGAAATCAGATACGCAGTATTTT
TRBV2	TRBJ2-1	TRBD1	NA	CASKVGGQGVNEQFF	TGTGCCAGCAAAGTAGGGGGACAGGGGGTCAATGAGCAGTTCTTC
TRBV18	TRBJ2-6	NA	NA	CASSLTGSGANVLTF	TGTGCCAGCTCGCTTACAGGGTCTGGGGCCAACGTCCTGACTTTC
TRBV5-1	TRBJ2-7	TRBD1	NA	CASSLEVTGSVGSEQYF	TGCGCCAGCAGCTTGGAAGTGACAGGGTCCGTGGGATCCGAGCAGTACTTC
TRBV2	TRBJ1-1	NA	NA	CASSEARVNTEAFF	TGTGCCAGCAGTGAAGCCCGAGTGAACACTGAAGCTTTCTTT
TRBV6-1	TRBJ2-5	NA	NA	CASSVRSRETQYF	TGTGCCAGCAGTGTTCGGTCCCGAGAGACCCAGTACTTC
TRBV28	TRBJ2-5	TRBD1	NA	CASSRPLTTGRVTQYF	TGTGCCAGCAGCCGGCCCCTCACGACAGGGAGAGTGACCCAGTACTTC
TRBV15	TRBJ2-1	TRBD1	NA	CATSRSRTGTYNEQFF	TGTGCCACCAGCAGATCCCGGACAGGGACCTACAATGAGCAGTTCTTC
TRBV7-9	TRBJ1-1	NA	NA	CASGGHPNTEAFF	TGTGCCAGCGGCGGACACCCGAACACTGAAGCTTTCTTT
TRBV9	TRBJ2-3	NA	once	CASSPPRGGTEPWDTQYF	TGTGCCAGCAGCCCCCCCCGGGGGGGGACAGAACCGTGGGATACGCAGTATTTT
TRBV5-6	TRBJ2-5	NA	NA	CASSLANGPQQGETQYF	TGTGCCAGCAGCTTGGCTAACGGGCCCCAACAGGGAGAGACCCAGTACTTC
TRBV7-8	TRBJ2-7	NA	NA	CASSLDPGKPYEQYF	TGTGCCAGCAGCTTAGATCCAGGGAAGCCCTACGAGCAGTACTTC
TRBV9	TRBJ1-5	NA	NA	CASSAGVYSNQPQHF	TGTGCCAGCAGCGCGGGAGTTTATAGCAATCAGCCCCAGCATTTT
TRBV7-2	TRBJ1-1	NA	NA	CASSLGTQKRTEAFF	TGTGCCAGCAGCTTGGGGACTCAAAAACGTACTGAAGCTTTCTTT
TRBV23-1	TRBJ2-1	TRBD2	NA	CATTPLAGGGSYNEQFF	TGCGCCACCACCCCCCTAGCGGGGGGGGGCTCCTACAATGAGCAGTTCTTC
TRBV19	TRBJ2-1	NA	NA	CASTNQGSPYNEQFF	TGTGCCAGTACTAATCAGGGGAGTCCCTACAATGAGCAGTTCTTC
TRBV5-4	TRBJ2-7	TRBD2	NA	CASSLGGGLGYDEQYF	TGTGCCAGCAGCTTGGGAGGGGGACTAGGTTATGACGAGCAGTACTTC
TRBV30	TRBJ2-3	NA	NA	CAWSVRSSDTQYF	TGTGCCTGGAGTGTACGGTCTTCAGATACGCAGTATTTT
TRBV5-6	TRBJ1-2	TRBD1	once	CASSLWGPGQGFLSYGYTF	TGTGCCAGCAGCTTGTGGGGGCCGGGACAGGGGTTTTTAAGCTATGGCTACACCTTC
TRBV2	TRBJ2-3	NA	NA	CASSEVSRDWGGDTQYF	TGTGCCAGCAGTGAAGTCTCGAGGGACTGGGGAGGAGATACGCAGTATTTT
TRBV6-5	TRBJ2-5	TRBD2	NA	CASREDRAQYF	TGTGCCAGCCGGGAGGATCGGGCCCAGTACTTC
TRBV5-1	TRBJ2-7	TRBD1	NA	CASSPGDSPYEQYF	TGCGCCAGCAGCCCCGGGGACAGCCCCTACGAGCAGTACTTC
TRBV28	TRBJ2-7	TRBD2	NA	CASTSLAGAGEQYF	TGTGCCAGCACCTCCTTAGCGGGAGCTGGCGAGCAGTACTTC
TRBV6-5	TRBJ2-5	NA	NA	CASSYSIAEAQYF	TGTGCCAGCAGTTACTCTATTGCGGAGGCCCAGTACTTC
TRBV5-6	TRBJ1-2	TRBD1	NA	CASSLGQGDGYTF	TGTGCCAGCAGCTTGGGACAGGGAGATGGCTACACCTTC
TRBV27	TRBJ2-5	TRBD2	NA	CASSPGTSGRARETQYF	TGTGCCAGCAGTCCCGGGACTAGCGGGAGGGCCCGAGAGACCCAGTACTTC
TRBV7-9	TRBJ2-5	TRBD1	NA	CASSLGDRDQETQYF	TGTGCCAGCAGCTTAGGAGACAGGGACCAAGAGACCCAGTACTTC
TRBV7-9	TRBJ1-2	NA	NA	CASSFSLVLYGYTF	TGTGCCAGCAGCTTCTCTTTAGTCCTCTATGGCTACACCTTC
TRBV4-1	TRBJ2-6	NA	NA	CASSRDSGANVLTF	TGCGCCAGCAGCCGCGACTCTGGGGCCAACGTCCTGACTTTC
TRBV5-1	TRBJ2-3	TRBD2	NA	CASSLVATGGPSRRDTQYF	TGCGCCAGCAGCTTGGTGGCCACGGGAGGCCCCTCTAGGCGGGATACGCAGTATTTT
TRBV7-8	TRBJ1-5	NA	NA	CASSLAGSTNQPQHF	TGTGCCAGCAGCTTAGCGGGCAGTACCAATCAGCCCCAGCATTTT
TRBV27	TRBJ2-7	TRBD2	NA	CASSSRLLAASYEQYF	TGTGCCAGCAGTAGCCGACTTCTAGCGGCCTCCTACGAGCAGTACTTC
TRBV28	TRBJ1-4	TRBD1	NA	CASSTGGVGEKLFF	TGTGCCAGCAGTACAGGGGGCGTAGGTGAAAAACTGTTTTTT
TRBV5-1	TRBJ1-1	NA	NA	CASSLGQNRNTEAFF	TGCGCCAGCAGCTTGGGACAGAATCGAAACACTGAAGCTTTCTTT
TRBV7-6	TRBJ2-6	NA	NA	CASSLAPGGANVLTF	TGTGCCAGCAGCTTAGCCCCGGGAGGGGCCAACGTCCTGACTTTC
TRBV6-5	TRBJ2-1	TRBD2	NA	CASSIAGRLNEQFF	TGTGCCAGCAGTATAGCGGGTAGATTGAATGAGCAGTTCTTC
TRBV12-5	TRBJ2-3	TRBD2	NA	CASGFREADTQYF	TGTGCTAGTGGTTTTCGGGAGGCAGATACGCAGTATTTT
TRBV30	TRBJ1-3	TRBD1	NA	CAWTSQGARDTIYF	TGTGCCTGGACCTCCCAGGGGGCGCGGGACACCATATATTTT
TRBV4-3	TRBJ2-7	TRBD2	NA	CASSQGLAAFYEQYF	TGCGCCAGCAGCCAAGGGCTAGCGGCGTTCTACGAGCAGTACTTC
TRBV4-3	TRBJ1-2	NA	NA	CASSPRKDSLPAGRSYTF	TGCGCCAGCAGCCCACGGAAAGACAGTCTCCCGGCCGGGAGGAGCTACACCTTC
TRBV5-1	TRBJ2-7	TRBD2	NA	CASSSTSGSFYEQYF	TGCGCCAGCAGCTCGACTAGCGGGAGCTTCTACGAGCAGTACTTC
TRBV5-1	TRBJ2-1	NA	few	CASSLGATEEQFF	TGCGCCAGCAGCTTGGGAGCCACGGAGGAGCAGTTCTTC
TRBV7-2	TRBJ2-7	TRBD2	NA	CASSLVVTSGGSYEQYF	TGTGCCAGCAGCTTAGTGGTCACTAGCGGGGGCTCCTACGAGCAGTACTTC
TRBV5-4	TRBJ2-2	TRBD2	NA	CASSLGLAADGELFF	TGTGCCAGCAGCCTGGGACTAGCGGCCGACGGGGAGCTGTTTTTT
TRBV7-8	TRBJ2-7	TRBD2	NA	CASSRASGRAGFEQYF	TGTGCCAGCAGCAGGGCTAGCGGGAGGGCGGGGTTCGAGCAGTACTTC
TRBV18	TRBJ2-7	TRBD2	NA	CASSPLRTSGVGDFGEQYF	TGTGCCAGCTCACCACTGCGGACTAGCGGAGTGGGGGATTTTGGCGAGCAGTACTTC
TRBV11-2	TRBJ1-5	TRBD1	NA	CASSLTGAGNQPQHF	TGTGCCAGCAGCCTCACAGGGGCGGGCAATCAGCCCCAGCATTTT
TRBV7-9	TRBJ2-3	NA	NA	CASSSVRDTQYF	TGTGCCAGCAGCTCCGTTAGAGATACGCAGTATTTT
TRBV5-4	TRBJ2-5	TRBD2	NA	CASSLRTPGGETQYF	TGTGCCAGCAGCTTGAGGACCCCGGGGGGGGAGACCCAGTACTTC
TRBV6-6	TRBJ2-2	TRBD2	NA	CASRLLAGNTGELFF	TGTGCCAGCAGACTACTAGCGGGGAACACCGGGGAGCTGTTTTTT
TRBV2	TRBJ1-1	NA	few	CASSDSSGVAFF	TGTGCCAGCAGTGACTCGTCCGGAGTAGCTTTCTTT